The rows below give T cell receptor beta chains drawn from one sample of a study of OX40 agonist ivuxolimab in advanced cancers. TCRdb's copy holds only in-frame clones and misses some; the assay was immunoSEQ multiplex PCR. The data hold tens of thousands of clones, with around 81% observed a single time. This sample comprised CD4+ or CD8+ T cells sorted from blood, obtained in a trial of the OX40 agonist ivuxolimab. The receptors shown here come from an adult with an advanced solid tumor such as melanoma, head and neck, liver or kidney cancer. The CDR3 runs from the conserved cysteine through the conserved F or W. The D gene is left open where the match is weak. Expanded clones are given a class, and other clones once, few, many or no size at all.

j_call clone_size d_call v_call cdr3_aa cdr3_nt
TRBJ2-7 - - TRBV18 CASSPGGSSYEQYF TGTGCCAGCTCACCGGGAGGATCTAGCTACGAGCAGTACTTC
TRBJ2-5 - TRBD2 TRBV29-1 CSVDYSLAAETQYF TGCAGCGTTGACTACTCCCTAGCGGCGGAGACCCAGTACTTC
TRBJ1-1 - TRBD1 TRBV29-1 CSVAVGTGAGEAFF TGCAGCGTTGCAGTGGGGACAGGGGCTGGTGAAGCTTTCTTT
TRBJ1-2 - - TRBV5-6 CASSFSRRYGYTF TGTGCCAGCAGCTTTAGCAGGCGCTATGGCTACACCTTC
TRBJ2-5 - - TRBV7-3 CASSQSRQETQYF TGTGCCAGCAGCCAATCCCGACAAGAGACCCAGTACTTC
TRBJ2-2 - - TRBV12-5 CASARTTAGELFF TGTGCTAGTGCCCGGACGACCGCCGGGGAGCTGTTTTTT
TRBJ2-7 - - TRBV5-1 CASSSGAPTAQQYF TGCGCCAGCAGCTCCGGGGCCCCCACCGCCCAGCAGTACTTC
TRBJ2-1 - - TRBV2 CASRRGGFGHEQFF TGTGCCAGCAGGAGGGGGGGTTTCGGGCATGAGCAGTTCTTC
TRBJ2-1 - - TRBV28 CASSLFSYNEQFF TGTGCCAGCAGTTTATTTTCCTACAATGAGCAGTTCTTC
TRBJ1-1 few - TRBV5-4 CASSLEPRRMNTEAFF TGTGCCAGCAGCTTGGAGCCTCGCAGAATGAACACTGAAGCTTTCTTT
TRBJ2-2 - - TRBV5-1 CASSSEGWTGELFF TGCGCCAGCAGCTCCGAGGGCTGGACCGGGGAGCTGTTTTTT
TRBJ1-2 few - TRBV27 CASSSDILNYGYTF TGTGCCAGCAGCTCGGACATTTTAAACTATGGCTACACCTTC
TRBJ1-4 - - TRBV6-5 CASSYNRHPPNEKLFF TGTGCCAGCAGTTACAACAGGCACCCTCCTAATGAAAAACTGTTTTTT
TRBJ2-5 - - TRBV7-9 CASSARETQYF TGTGCCAGCAGCGCACGCGAGACCCAGTACTTC
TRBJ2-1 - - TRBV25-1 CASSTRTNSYNEQFF TGTGCCAGCTCTACTAGGACTAACTCCTACAATGAGCAGTTCTTC
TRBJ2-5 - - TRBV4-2 CASSQGGVGETQYF TGTGCCAGCAGCCAAGGCGGTGTCGGGGAGACCCAGTACTTC
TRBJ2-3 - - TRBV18 CASSPQKAGTDTQYF TGTGCCAGCTCACCACAAAAAGCCGGCACAGATACGCAGTATTTT
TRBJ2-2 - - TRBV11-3 CASRDGYTGELFF TGTGCCAGCAGGGATGGTTACACCGGGGAGCTGTTTTTT
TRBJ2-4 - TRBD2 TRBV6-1 CASSEASGGAGIQYF TGTGCCAGCAGTGAGGCTAGCGGGGGGGCGGGCATTCAGTACTTC
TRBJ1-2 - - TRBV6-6 CASSPDRSVAYGYTF TGTGCCAGCAGTCCAGACAGGTCTGTCGCCTATGGCTACACCTTC
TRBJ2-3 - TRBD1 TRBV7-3 CASSPEAPGTASYTQYF TGTGCCAGCAGCCCCGAGGCCCCCGGGACAGCCTCGTATACGCAGTATTTT
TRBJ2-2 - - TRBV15 CATSRPAGGSPGGELFF TGTGCCACCAGCAGACCCGCCGGGGGCTCCCCGGGCGGGGAGCTGTTTTTT
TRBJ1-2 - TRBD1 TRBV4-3 CASSLDRAYGYTF TGCGCCAGCAGCCTGGACAGGGCTTATGGCTACACCTTC
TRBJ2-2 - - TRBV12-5 CASGLSPPGQVIGELFF TGTGCTAGTGGTTTGAGCCCTCCGGGACAAGTAATCGGGGAGCTGTTTTTT
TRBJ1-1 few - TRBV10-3 CAISDPKGGGTEAFF TGTGCCATCAGTGACCCCAAAGGAGGGGGCACTGAAGCTTTCTTT
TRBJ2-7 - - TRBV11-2 CASSASVGQPSYEQYF TGTGCCAGCAGCGCTAGTGTCGGACAGCCCTCATACGAGCAGTACTTC